The text below deals with one T cell receptor beta chain. As yet, its antigen is unknown. CDR1 ENHRY and CDR2 SYGVKD come from the germline V gene. CDR3 length: 15 residues. This entry comes from a study of monozygotic twins with inflammatory bowel disease. Donors gave over 2 ml of blood apiece. Whole blood that had not undergone T cell sorting provided the isolated total RNA. TCRdb re-called the 5' RACE reads and shows each CDR3 protein once, DNA omitted. The ten most abundant clones cover over 2.5% of a sample with about 160,000 distinct CDR3 sequences. Broader study findings: IBD patients showed reduced TCRbeta diversity (inverse Simpson) versus healthy co-twins. Variability in patient repertoires may have come partly from differing immunosuppressive treatments.

The sequence was obtained from a human donor with ulcerative colitis or Crohn's disease, or a healthy co-twin of an affected twin (not recorded which). The sample consisted of blood. This sequence joins TRBV10-3 and TRBJ1-5; the TCRdb D gene call, TRBD1, has no DNA to confirm it. The CDR3 region is CAISEMDRGLQPQHF.